The T cell receptor beta chain under discussion was sequenced for a study of blood T cell repertoires in COVID-19. Study context: Samples of COVID-19 (acute and convalescent) were obtained from the United States, Italy and Spain. Sample material is recorded as cDNA or gDNA derived from T cells, B-cell-depleted T cells, or PBMCs.

Per the original data handling: From reference gene primer amplification, estimates of nucleated cell counts were derived. TCRdb keeps only in-frame clones here, not all; method: immunoSEQ multiplex PCR. V, J and clone size derive from that table, while D and trimming were established from the DNA sequence. The sample consists of about 190,000 clones, more than 60% of them appearing once. A single count supports this clone. The sequenced sample consisted of peripheral blood. This TCR derives from a man in his fifties who had recovered from COVID-19.

CDR3 nucleotide sequence: TGTGCCAGCAGCTTAGTGGGACAGGGTAAGAACACTGAAGCTTTCTTT. This translates into CASSLVGQGKNTEAFF. The chain employs TRBV7-2 and TRBJ1-1; 9 nucleotides match TRBD1. Germline lookup yields CDR1 SGHTA and CDR2 FQGNSA. Trimming took 1 base from V and 1 from J; bases not matched to a gene: 4. The CDR3 is made up of 16 amino acids.